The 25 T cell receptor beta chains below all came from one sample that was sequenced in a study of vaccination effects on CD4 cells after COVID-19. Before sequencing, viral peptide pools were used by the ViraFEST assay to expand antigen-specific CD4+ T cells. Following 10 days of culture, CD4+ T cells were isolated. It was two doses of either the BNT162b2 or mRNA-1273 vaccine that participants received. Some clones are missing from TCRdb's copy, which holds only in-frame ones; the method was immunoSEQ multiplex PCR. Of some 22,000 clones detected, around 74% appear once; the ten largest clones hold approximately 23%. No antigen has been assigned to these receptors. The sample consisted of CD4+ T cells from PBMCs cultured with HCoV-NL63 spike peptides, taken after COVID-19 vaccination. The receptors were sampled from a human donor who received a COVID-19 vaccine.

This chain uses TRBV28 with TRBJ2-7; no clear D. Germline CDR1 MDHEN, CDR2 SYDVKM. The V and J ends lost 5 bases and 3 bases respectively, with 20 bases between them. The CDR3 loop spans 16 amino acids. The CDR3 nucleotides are TGTGCCAGCAGTCCAAAACCCCTCCTAGTAAACTACGAGCAGTACTTC. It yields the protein CASSPKPLLVNYEQYF.

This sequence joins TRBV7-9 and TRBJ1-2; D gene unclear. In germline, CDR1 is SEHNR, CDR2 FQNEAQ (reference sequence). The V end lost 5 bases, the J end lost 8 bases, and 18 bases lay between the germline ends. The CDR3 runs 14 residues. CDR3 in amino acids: CASSMQRPGGGYTF. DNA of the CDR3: TGTGCCAGCAGCATGCAGCGGCCGGGCGGAGGCTACACCTTC. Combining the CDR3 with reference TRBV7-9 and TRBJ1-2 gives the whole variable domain DTGVSQNPRHKITKRGQNVTFRCDPISEHNRLYWYRQTLGQGPEFLTYFQNEAQLEKSRLLSDRFSAERPKGSFSTLEIQRTEQGDSAMYLCASSMQRPGGGYTFGSGTRLTVV.

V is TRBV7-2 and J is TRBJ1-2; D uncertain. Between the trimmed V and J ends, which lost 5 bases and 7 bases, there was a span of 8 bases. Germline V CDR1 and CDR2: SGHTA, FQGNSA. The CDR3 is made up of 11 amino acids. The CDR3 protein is CASSLLFGYTF. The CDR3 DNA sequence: TGTGCCAGCAGCCTCCTCTTTGGCTACACCTTC.

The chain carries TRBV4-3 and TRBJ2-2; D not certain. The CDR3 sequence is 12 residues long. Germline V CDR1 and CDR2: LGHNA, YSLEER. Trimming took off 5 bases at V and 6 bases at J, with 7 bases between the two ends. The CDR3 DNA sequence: TGCGCCAGCAGCAGGGTCCCCGGGGAGCTGTTTTTT. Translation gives CASSRVPGELFF.

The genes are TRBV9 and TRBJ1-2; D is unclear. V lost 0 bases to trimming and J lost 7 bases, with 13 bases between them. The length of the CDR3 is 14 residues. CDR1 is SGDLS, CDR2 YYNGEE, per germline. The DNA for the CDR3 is TGTGCCAGCAGCGTAGATTCAGGTTTGCGTGGCTACACCTTC. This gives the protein CASSVDSGLRGYTF.

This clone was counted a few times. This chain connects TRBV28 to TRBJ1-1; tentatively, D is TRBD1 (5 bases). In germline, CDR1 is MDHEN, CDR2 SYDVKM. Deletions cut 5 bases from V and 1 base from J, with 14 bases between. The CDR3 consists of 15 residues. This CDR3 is CASSPRDGPNTEAFF. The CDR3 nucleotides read TGTGCCAGCAGTCCACGGGACGGCCCGAACACTGAAGCTTTCTTT.

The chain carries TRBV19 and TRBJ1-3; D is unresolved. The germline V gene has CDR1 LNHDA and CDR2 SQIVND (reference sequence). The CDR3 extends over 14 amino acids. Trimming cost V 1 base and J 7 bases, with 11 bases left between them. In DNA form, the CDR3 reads TGTGCCAGTAGTATAGGGGCCCGAGGGAACACCATATATTTT. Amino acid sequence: CASSIGARGNTIYF.

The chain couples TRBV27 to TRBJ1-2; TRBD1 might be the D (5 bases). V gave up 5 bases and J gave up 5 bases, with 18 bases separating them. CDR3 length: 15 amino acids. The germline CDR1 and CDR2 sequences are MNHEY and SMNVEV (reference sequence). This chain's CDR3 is CASSPWVGTDYGYTF. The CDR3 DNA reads TGTGCCAGCAGTCCATGGGTTGGGACGGATTATGGCTACACCTTC.

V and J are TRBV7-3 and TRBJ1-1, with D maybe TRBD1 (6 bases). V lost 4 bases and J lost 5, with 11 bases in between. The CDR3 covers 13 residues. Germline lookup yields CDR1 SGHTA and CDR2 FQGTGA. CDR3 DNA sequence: TGTGCCAGCAGCTCATTGAGGGGGACTGAAGCTTTCTTT. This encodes CASSSLRGTEAFF. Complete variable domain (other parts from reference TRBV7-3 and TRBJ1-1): GAGVSQTPSNKVTEKGKYVELRCDPISGHTALYWYRQSLGQGPEFLIYFQGTGAADDSGLPNDRFFAVRPEGSVSTLKIQRTERGDSAVYLCASSSLRGTEAFFGQGTRLTVV.

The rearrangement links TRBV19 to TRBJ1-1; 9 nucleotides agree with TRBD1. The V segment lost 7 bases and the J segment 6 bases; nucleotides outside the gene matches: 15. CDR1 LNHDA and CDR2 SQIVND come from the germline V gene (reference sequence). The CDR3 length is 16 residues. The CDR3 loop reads CASTRGSDRGGPEAFF. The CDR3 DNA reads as TGTGCCAGTACTAGAGGGTCGGACAGGGGAGGGCCTGAAGCTTTCTTT. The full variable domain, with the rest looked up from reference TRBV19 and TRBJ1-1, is DGGITQSPKYLFRKEGQNVTLSCEQNLNHDAMYWYRQDPGQGLRLIYYSQIVNDFQKGDIAEGYSVSREKKESFPLTVTSAQKNPTAFYLCASTRGSDRGGPEAFFGQGTRLTVV.

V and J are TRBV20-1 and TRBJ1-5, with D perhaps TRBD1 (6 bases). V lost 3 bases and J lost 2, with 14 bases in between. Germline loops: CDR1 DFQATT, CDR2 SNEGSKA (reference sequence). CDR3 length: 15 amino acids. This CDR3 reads CSASSRGGGNQPQHF. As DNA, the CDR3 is TGCAGTGCTAGTAGCAGGGGAGGAGGCAATCAGCCCCAGCATTTT.

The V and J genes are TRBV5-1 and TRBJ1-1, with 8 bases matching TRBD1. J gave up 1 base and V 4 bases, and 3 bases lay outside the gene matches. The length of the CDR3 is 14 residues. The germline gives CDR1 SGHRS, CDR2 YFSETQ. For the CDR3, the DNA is TGCGCCAGCAGCCCAGGACAGGGGAACACTGAAGCTTTCTTT. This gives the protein CASSPGQGNTEAFF.

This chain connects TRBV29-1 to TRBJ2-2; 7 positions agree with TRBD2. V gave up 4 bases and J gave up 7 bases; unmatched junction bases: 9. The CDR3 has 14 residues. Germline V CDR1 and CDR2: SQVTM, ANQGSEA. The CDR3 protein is CSVGGGSLGGELFF. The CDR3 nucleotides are TGCAGCGTTGGCGGCGGGAGCCTCGGCGGGGAGCTGTTTTTT.

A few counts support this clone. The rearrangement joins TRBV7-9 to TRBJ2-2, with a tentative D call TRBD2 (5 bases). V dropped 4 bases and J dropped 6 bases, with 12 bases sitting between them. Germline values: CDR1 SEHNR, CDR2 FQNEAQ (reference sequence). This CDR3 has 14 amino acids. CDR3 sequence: CASSSGPGAGELFF. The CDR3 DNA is TGTGCCAGCAGCTCCGGGCCCGGGGCCGGGGAGCTGTTTTTT.

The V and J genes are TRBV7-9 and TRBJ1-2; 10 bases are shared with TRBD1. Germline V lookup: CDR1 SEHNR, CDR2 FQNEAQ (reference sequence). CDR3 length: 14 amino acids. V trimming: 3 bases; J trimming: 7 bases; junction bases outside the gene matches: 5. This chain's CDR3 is CASSFTGQGSGYTF. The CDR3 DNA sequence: TGTGCCAGCAGCTTCACGGGACAGGGGTCTGGCTACACCTTC.

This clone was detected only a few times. For the CDR3, the DNA is TGTGCCAGCAGTGAAATGCGAAGTCCTAACGAGCAGTACTTC. Translated: CASSEMRSPNEQYF. The gene calls are TRBV2 and TRBJ2-7; D unresolved. This CDR3 has 14 residues. In germline, CDR1 is SNHLY, CDR2 FYNNEI. Trimming shortened V by 2 bases and J by 5 bases, and 13 bases separated the two germline ends.

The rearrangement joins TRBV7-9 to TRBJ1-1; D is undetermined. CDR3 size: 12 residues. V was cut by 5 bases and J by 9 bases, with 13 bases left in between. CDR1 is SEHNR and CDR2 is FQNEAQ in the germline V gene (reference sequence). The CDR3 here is CASSGREPQAFF. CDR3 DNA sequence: TGTGCCAGCAGCGGCCGGGAGCCCCAAGCTTTCTTT.

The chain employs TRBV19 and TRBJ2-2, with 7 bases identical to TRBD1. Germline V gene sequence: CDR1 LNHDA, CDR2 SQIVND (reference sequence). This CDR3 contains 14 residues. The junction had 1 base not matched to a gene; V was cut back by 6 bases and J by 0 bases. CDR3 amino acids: CASRDRTNTGELFF. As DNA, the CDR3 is TGTGCCAGTAGGGACAGGACGAACACCGGGGAGCTGTTTTTT.

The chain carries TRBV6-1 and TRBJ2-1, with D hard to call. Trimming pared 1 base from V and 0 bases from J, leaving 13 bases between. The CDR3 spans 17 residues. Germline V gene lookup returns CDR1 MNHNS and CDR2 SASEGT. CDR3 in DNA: TGTGCCAGCAGTGAAGAGTGGTTAGCTGGCTCCTACAATGAGCAGTTCTTC. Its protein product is CASSEEWLAGSYNEQFF.

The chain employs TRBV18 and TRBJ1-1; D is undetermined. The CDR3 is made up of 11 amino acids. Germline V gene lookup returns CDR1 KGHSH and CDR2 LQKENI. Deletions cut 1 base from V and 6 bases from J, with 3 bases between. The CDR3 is CASSPLPEAFF. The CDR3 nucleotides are TGTGCCAGCTCACCACTGCCTGAAGCTTTCTTT.

CDR3 residues: CASSTTSNEQFF. Written as DNA, the CDR3 is TGTGCCAGCAGCACTACTAGTAATGAGCAGTTCTTC. The V call is TRBV7-2, the J call TRBJ2-1, with D possibly matching TRBD2 (5 bases). The germline gives CDR1 SGHTA, CDR2 FQGNSA. The V end lost 5 bases, the J end lost 7 bases, and 9 bases lay between the germline ends. CDR3 length: 12 amino acids.

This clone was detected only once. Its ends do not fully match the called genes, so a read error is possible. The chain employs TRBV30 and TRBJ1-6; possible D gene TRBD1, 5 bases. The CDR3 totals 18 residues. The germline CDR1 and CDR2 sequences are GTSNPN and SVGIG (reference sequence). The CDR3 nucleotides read TGTGCCTGGAGCATAAGGGGACTGCCAGGTTCCTCTAATTCACCCCTCCACTTT. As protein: CAWSIRGLPGSSNSPLHF.

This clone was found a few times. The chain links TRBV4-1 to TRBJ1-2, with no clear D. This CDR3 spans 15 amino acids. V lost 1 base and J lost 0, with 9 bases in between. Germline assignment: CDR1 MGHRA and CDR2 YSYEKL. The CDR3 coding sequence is TGCGCCAGCAGCCAAGCCCTAAGCACTAACTATGGCTACACCTTC. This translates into CASSQALSTNYGYTF.

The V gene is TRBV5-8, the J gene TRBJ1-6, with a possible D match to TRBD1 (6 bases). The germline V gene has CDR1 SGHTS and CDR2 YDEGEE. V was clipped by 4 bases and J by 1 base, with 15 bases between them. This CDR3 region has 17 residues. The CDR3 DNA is TGTGCCAGCAGCCCGGGGGGGGCAGGGTCCTATAATTCACCCCTCCACTTT. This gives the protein CASSPGGAGSYNSPLHF.

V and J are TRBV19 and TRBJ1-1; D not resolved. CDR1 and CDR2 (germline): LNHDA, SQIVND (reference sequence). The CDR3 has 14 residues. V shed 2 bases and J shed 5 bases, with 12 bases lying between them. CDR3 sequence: CASSILGRITEAFF. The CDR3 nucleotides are TGTGCCAGTAGTATACTTGGCAGGATAACTGAAGCTTTCTTT.